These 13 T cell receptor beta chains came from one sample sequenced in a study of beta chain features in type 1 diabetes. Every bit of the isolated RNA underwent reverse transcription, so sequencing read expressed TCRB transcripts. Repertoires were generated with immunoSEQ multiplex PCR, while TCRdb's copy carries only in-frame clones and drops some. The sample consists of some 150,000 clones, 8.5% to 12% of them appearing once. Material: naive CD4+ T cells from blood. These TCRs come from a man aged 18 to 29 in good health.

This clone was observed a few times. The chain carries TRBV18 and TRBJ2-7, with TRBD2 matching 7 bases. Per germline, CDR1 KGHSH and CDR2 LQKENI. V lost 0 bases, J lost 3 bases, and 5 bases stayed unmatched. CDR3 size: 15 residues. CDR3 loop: CASSPPTSNSYEQYF. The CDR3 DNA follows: TGTGCCAGCTCACCACCGACTAGCAATAGCTACGAGCAGTACTTC.

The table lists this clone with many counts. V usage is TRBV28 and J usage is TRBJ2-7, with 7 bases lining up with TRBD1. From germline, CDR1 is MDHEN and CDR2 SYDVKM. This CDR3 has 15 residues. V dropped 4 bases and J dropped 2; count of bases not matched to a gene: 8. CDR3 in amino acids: CASSSGTVPPYEQYF. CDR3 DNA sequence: TGTGCCAGCAGTTCCGGGACAGTCCCTCCCTACGAGCAGTACTTC. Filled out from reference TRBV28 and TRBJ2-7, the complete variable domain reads DVKVTQSSRYLVKRTGEKVFLECVQDMDHENMFWYRQDPGLGLRLIYFSYDVKMKEKGDIPEGYSVSREKKERFSLILESASTNQTSMYLCASSSGTVPPYEQYFGPGTRLTVT.

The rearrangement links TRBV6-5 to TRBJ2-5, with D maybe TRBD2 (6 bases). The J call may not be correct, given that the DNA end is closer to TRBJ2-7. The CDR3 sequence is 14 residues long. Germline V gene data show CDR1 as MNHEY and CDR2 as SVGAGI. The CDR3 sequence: CASSLGLTPYEQYF. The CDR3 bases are TGTGCCAGCAGCCTGGGACTCACCCCCTACGAGCAGTACTTC.

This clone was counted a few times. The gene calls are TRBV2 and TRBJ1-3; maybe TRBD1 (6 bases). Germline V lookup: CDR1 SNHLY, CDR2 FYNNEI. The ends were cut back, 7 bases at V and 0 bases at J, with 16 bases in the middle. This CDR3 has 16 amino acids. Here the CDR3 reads CASTLQGADSGNTIYF. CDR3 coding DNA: TGTGCCAGCACTCTACAGGGAGCTGACTCTGGAAACACCATATATTTT.

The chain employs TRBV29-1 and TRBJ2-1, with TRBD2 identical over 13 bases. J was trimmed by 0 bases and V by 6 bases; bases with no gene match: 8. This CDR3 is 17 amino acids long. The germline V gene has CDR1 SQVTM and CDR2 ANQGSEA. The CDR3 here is CSVYGTSGASSYNEQFF. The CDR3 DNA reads TGCAGCGTATACGGGACTAGCGGGGCGAGCTCCTACAATGAGCAGTTCTTC.

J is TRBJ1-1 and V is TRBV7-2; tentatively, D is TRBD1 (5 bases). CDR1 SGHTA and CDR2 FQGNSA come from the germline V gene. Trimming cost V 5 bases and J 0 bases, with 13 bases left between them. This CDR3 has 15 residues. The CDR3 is CASSPETVMNTEAFF. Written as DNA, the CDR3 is TGTGCCAGCAGCCCGGAGACAGTAATGAACACTGAAGCTTTCTTT.

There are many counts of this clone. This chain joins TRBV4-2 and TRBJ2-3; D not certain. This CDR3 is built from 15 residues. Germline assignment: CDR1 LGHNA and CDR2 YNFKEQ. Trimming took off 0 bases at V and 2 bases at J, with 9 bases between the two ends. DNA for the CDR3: TGTGCCAGCAGCCAAGAAGGTACTACCACAGATACGCAGTATTTT. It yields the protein CASSQEGTTTDTQYF.

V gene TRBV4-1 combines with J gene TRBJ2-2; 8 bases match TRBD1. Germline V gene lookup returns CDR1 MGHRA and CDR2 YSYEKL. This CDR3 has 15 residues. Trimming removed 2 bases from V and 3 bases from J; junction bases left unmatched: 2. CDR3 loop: CASSQPTGDTGELFF. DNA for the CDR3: TGCGCCAGCAGCCAACCGACAGGGGACACCGGGGAGCTGTTTTTT.

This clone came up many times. CDR3 DNA sequence: TGTGCCACAGGGTTTCTGGGGGGAGAGCAGTACTTC. This gives the protein CATGFLGGEQYF. This chain links TRBV10-3 with TRBJ2-7; possible D gene TRBD2, 6 bases. The CDR3 contains 12 residues. Looked up from germline, CDR1 is ENHRY and CDR2 is SYGVKD. With 10 bases removed from V and 7 bases from J, the gap between germline ends came to 17 bases.

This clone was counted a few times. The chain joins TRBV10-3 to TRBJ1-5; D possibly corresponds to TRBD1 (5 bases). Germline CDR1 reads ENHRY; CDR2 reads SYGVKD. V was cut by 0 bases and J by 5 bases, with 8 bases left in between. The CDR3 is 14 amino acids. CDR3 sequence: CAISESREDQPQHF. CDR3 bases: TGTGCCATCAGTGAGTCCAGGGAAGATCAGCCCCAGCATTTT.

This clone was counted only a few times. The CDR3 region is CASSISSYNEQFF. CDR3 nucleotides: TGTGCCAGTAGTATTAGCTCCTACAATGAGCAGTTCTTC. This chain joins TRBV19 and TRBJ2-1, with D uncertain. Looked up from germline, CDR1 is LNHDA and CDR2 is SQIVND (reference sequence). The V and J ends lost 3 bases and 0 bases respectively, with 3 bases between them. The CDR3 has 13 amino acids.

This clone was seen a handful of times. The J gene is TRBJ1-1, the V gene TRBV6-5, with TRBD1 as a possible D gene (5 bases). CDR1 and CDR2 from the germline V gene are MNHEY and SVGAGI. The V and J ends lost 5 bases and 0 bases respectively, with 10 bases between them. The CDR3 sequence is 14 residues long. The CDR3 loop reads CASSGGVLNTEAFF. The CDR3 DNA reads TGTGCCAGCAGTGGGGGGGTCCTGAACACTGAAGCTTTCTTT.

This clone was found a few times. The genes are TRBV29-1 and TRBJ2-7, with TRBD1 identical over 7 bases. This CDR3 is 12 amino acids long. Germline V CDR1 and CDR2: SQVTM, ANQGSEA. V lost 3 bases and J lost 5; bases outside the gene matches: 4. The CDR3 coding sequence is TGCAGCGTTGATGACAGGGCCAACGAGCAGTACTTC. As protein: CSVDDRANEQYF.